The 10 T cell receptor beta chains below come from one sample, sequenced in a study of blood T cell repertoires in COVID-19. The method was immunoSEQ multiplex PCR; TCRdb's version includes in-frame clones alone and lacks a portion of them. Of fewer than 350,000 clones in the sample, approximately 85% were seen once. The sample comprised peripheral blood. The receptors shown here come from a human donor in a cohort sampled during active COVID-19.

This chain uses TRBV7-8 with TRBJ2-7; TRBD1 matches at 7 bases. This CDR3 has 14 amino acids. V trimming: 1 base; J trimming: 4 bases; junction bases outside the gene matches: 4. Germline CDR1 SGHVS, CDR2 FQNEAQ. The DNA of the CDR3 is TGTGCCAGCAGCTTAGGGACAGGCCATTACGAGCAGTACTTC. Translation gives CASSLGTGHYEQYF.

The V gene is TRBV7-6, the J gene TRBJ2-2; D is undetermined. The V gene lost 3 bases and the J gene lost 1 base, with 6 bases spanning the gap. From germline, CDR1 is SGHVS and CDR2 FNYEAQ. The CDR3 runs 14 residues. CDR3 region: CASSFMRNTGELFF. In nucleotides, the CDR3 is TGTGCCAGCAGCTTTATGAGGAACACCGGGGAGCTGTTTTTT.

This chain uses TRBV14 with TRBJ1-3; TRBD1 matches 7 bases. CDR3 length: 16 residues. Losses at the gene ends were 0 bases for V and 4 bases for J; bases not matched to a gene: 6. The germline CDR1 and CDR2 sequences are SGHDN and FVKESK. The CDR3 sequence: CASSQDPGQRGNTIYF. The CDR3 bases are TGTGCCAGCAGCCAAGATCCGGGACAGAGAGGAAACACCATATATTTT.

This clone was observed a single time. V usage is TRBV15 and J usage is TRBJ2-7, with D hard to call. Trimming took off 0 bases at V and 3 bases at J, with 12 bases between the two ends. Germline CDR1 is LNHNV and CDR2 is YYDKDF (reference sequence). The CDR3 totals 15 residues. The DNA of the CDR3 is TGTGCCACCAGCAGAGATCCGATTACGGGCTACGAGCAGTACTTC. This encodes CATSRDPITGYEQYF.

Ten or more counts support this clone. This chain joins TRBV5-6 and TRBJ2-7; possibly TRBD1 for D (6 bases). The germline V and J ends were trimmed by 0 bases and 9 bases, with 16 bases remaining between them. Germline CDR1 SGHDT, CDR2 YYEEEE. CDR3 size: 14 residues. The CDR3 sequence is CASSLATGIEGQYF. The CDR3, as DNA: TGTGCCAGCAGCTTGGCGACAGGTATTGAAGGGCAGTACTTC.

The rearrangement joins TRBV6-6 to TRBJ1-5, with D perhaps TRBD1 (6 bases). CDR3 length equals 16 residues. Trimming removed 6 bases from V and 6 bases from J, with 21 bases in between. CDR1 is MNHNY and CDR2 is SVGAGI in the germline V gene (reference sequence). The CDR3 protein is CASSPPIRGIGQPQHF. As DNA, the CDR3 is TGTGCCAGCAGCCCGCCGATCAGGGGAATCGGTCAGCCCCAGCATTTT.

The chain links TRBV19 to TRBJ1-2; D unresolved. The CDR3 runs to 13 residues. Trimming removed 0 bases from V and 4 bases from J, with 6 bases in between. Germline CDR1 LNHDA, CDR2 SQIVND (reference sequence). CDR3 residues: CASSIDRIYGYTF. DNA of the CDR3: TGTGCCAGTAGTATAGACAGAATCTATGGCTACACCTTC.

To note about this clone: Other DNA sequences in this sample translate to the same CDR3. The CDR3 coding sequence is TGTGCCAGCAGTTACTCGTTAGCGGGCTCCTACGAGCAGTACTTC. This translates into CASSYSLAGSYEQYF. The chain couples TRBV6-5 to TRBJ2-7, with 7 bases that match TRBD2. Germline-derived CDR1 and CDR2 are MNHEY and SVGAGI. CDR3 length equals 15 residues. The V and J ends lost 0 bases and 0 bases, in that order; junction bases with no gene match: 2.

V and J are TRBV28 and TRBJ1-2; D unclear. The CDR3 extends over 16 amino acids. V lost 8 bases and J 6 bases, leaving 25 bases between the germline ends. Per the germline V gene, CDR1 is MDHEN and CDR2 is SYDVKM. CDR3 in DNA: TGTGCCAGCTCCTCAGGAGTTTGGGCGGGGATCCATGGCTACACCTTC. This sequence encodes CASSSGVWAGIHGYTF.

J is TRBJ1-5 and V is TRBV2; TRBD1 might be the D (6 bases). The germline CDR1 and CDR2 sequences are SNHLY and FYNNEI. Trimming pared 8 bases from V and 3 bases from J, leaving 11 bases between. There are 13 residues in the CDR3. The CDR3 DNA sequence: TGTGCCAGCTCGGACAGTTACAATCAGCCCCAGCATTTT. It translates to CASSDSYNQPQHF.